Below, one T cell receptor (beta chain) is given with its context. Its antigen is unknown. The source of the sample is a study of CD8+ T cells in alopecia areata. General study results and limits: Sequenced scalp T cells also include alphabeta T cells resident in normal skin. Tofacitinib significantly brought down scalp clonality and expanded CD8+ clones among top 100.

Germline lookup yields CDR1 ENHRY and CDR2 SYGVKD. V dropped 6 bases and J dropped 0; count of bases not matched to a gene: 1. The CDR3 sequence is 13 residues long. Sequencing templates came from extracted RNA that was reverse transcribed into cDNA. Generated by immunoSEQ multiplex PCR, the TCRdb table keeps only in-frame clones and is missing some. Seen here are approximately 180,000 clones, around 64% observed once, and the top ten hold approximately 1.3%. The treatment was: oral pan-JAK inhibitor, 5-10 mg twice daily. Lesional scalp punch biopsies and peripheral blood came from alopecia areata patients. T lymphocytes (CD4+ and CD8+) were sorted from PBMCs.

This clonotype was sampled from a human donor with alopecia areata. This chain joins TRBV10-3 and TRBJ1-1; 7 nucleotides line up with TRBD1. The sequences come from CD4+ T cells sorted from blood, collected around week 50, from a patient treated with tofacitinib. The CDR3, as DNA: TGTGCCATCAGGGGACAGATGAACACTGAAGCTTTCTTT. Protein product: CAIRGQMNTEAFF.